This TCR beta chain is drawn from a study of T cell responses to AZD1222 COVID-19 vaccine. Study-level points and caveats: Close to half of spike-specific TCRs reportedly recognize unmutated variant regions. CD4 TCRs covered the whole spike, strongest at regions 160-218 and 743-854.

Note on this clone: The antigen is not known.

The CDR3 extends over 14 amino acids. The germline gives CDR1 SEHNR, CDR2 FQNEAQ (reference sequence). Trimming pared 4 bases from V and 0 bases from J, leaving 6 bases between. The protocol was immunoSEQ multiplex PCR, while the TCRdb copy is restricted to in-frame clones and leaves out a portion. The sample includes fewer than 150,000 clones, approximately 88% of them seen just once. The rearrangement links TRBV7-9 to TRBJ2-2, with D unresolved. The sequencing used peripheral blood, collected 28 days after the second AZD1222 dose. The TCR was taken from an adult who received the AZD1222 COVID-19 vaccine. CDR3 sequence reads: CASSSTANTGELFF. CDR3 nucleotide sequence: TGTGCCAGCAGCTCCACAGCGAACACCGGGGAGCTGTTTTTT.